Presented here are 10 T cell receptor beta chains from one specimen sequenced in a study of T-cell reconstitution after alpha-beta-depleted transplantation in children. Unique molecular identifiers tagged the TCRbeta library. TCRdb re-analysed the PCR reads in MiXCR, keeping a single row per CDR3 protein. The data hold 250,000 to 400,000 distinct CDR3 sequences, with 23% observed a single time. The sample in question was PBMCs, mostly from graft donor cells, obtained 180 days after TCRalphabeta/CD19-depleted stem cell transplant. The source of these receptors is a male patient younger than 18 who had a stem cell transplant for acute lymphoblastic leukemia, so the T cells may come from the graft donor.

This clonotype turned up a few times. This rearrangement joins TRBV20-1 to TRBJ2-7; 7 bases are shared with TRBD2. The CDR3 totals 13 residues. The V and J ends lost 3 bases and 3 bases, in that order; junction bases with no gene match: 5. In germline, CDR1 is DFQATT, CDR2 SNEGSKA (reference sequence). Written as DNA, the CDR3 is TGCAGTGCTAGCTGGCTAGCGGACTACGAGCAGTACTTC. Its translation: CSASWLADYEQYF.

The chain is built from TRBV3-1 and TRBJ1-2, with a possible D match to TRBD1 (5 bases). Germline V gene lookup returns CDR1 LGHDT and CDR2 YNNKEL (reference sequence). The V and J ends lost 4 bases and 7 bases respectively, with 19 bases between them. This CDR3 has 15 amino acids. CDR3 nucleotide sequence: TGTGCCAGCAGCCTGGGCGGGGGGGTCAAATTTGGCTACACCTTC. Amino acids: CASSLGGGVKFGYTF.

This clonotype was picked up a small number of times. This chain uses TRBV5-1 with TRBJ2-3; D gene unclear. The CDR3 spans 15 residues. The germline V gene has CDR1 SGHRS and CDR2 YFSETQ. V was cut by 0 bases and J by 7 bases, with 15 bases left in between. CDR3 sequence: CASSLGGSLSYTQYF. The CDR3 DNA is TGCGCCAGCAGCTTGGGCGGCAGCCTAAGCTATACGCAGTATTTT.

V usage is TRBV11-2 and J usage is TRBJ1-2; tentatively, D is TRBD1 (6 bases). CDR1 is SGHAT, CDR2 FQNNGV, per germline. The CDR3 totals 13 residues. V was cut by 5 bases and J by 3 bases, with 10 bases left in between. CDR3 sequence: CASSRGLDYGYTF. In DNA, the CDR3 is TGTGCCAGCAGCAGGGGGTTGGACTATGGCTACACCTTC.

In this sample, this clonotype turned up a few times. The chain links TRBV29-1 to TRBJ2-3; 10 bases map to TRBD2. The CDR3 runs 14 residues. V gave up 4 bases and J gave up 5 bases; unmatched junction bases: 6. Germline V gene lookup returns CDR1 SQVTM and CDR2 ANQGSEA. The CDR3 sequence is CSVGLAGVRDTQYF. CDR3 DNA sequence: TGCAGCGTTGGCCTAGCGGGAGTCAGAGATACGCAGTATTTT.

The sample holds many counts of this clonotype. V and J are TRBV10-1 and TRBJ2-1, with D tentatively TRBD2 (5 bases). Between the trimmed V and J ends, which lost 6 bases and 5 bases, there was a span of 17 bases. Germline CDR1 reads WNHNN; CDR2 reads SYGVQD (reference sequence). The CDR3 contains 15 residues. The CDR3 sequence is CASSQRSVSDNEQFF. CDR3 sequence (DNA): TGCGCCAGCAGCCAGCGGTCCGTTTCCGACAATGAGCAGTTCTTC.

J is TRBJ2-7 and V is TRBV5-1; TRBD2 matches 8 bases. The CDR3 contains 16 residues. Trimming at V came to 0 bases and at J to 2 bases, leaving 7 bases not matched to a gene. Germline V CDR1 and CDR2: SGHRS, YFSETQ. CDR3 sequence: CASSLATTSGTYEQYF. The CDR3 bases are TGCGCCAGCAGCTTGGCAACTACTAGCGGAACCTACGAGCAGTACTTC.

The rearrangement links TRBV20-1 to TRBJ2-7, with D possibly being TRBD2 (5 bases). In germline, CDR1 is DFQATT, CDR2 SNEGSKA (reference sequence). The CDR3 spans 16 residues. V was cut by 4 bases and J by 2 bases, with 21 bases left in between. CDR3 bases: TGCAGTGCTACCCGTAGCCGTCTCCGGGGTCCCTACGAGCAGTACTTC. It specifies CSATRSRLRGPYEQYF.

This chain's CDR3 is CASRLLGGYSNQPQHF. The CDR3 DNA follows: TGTGCCAGTAGGCTCTTGGGAGGCTATAGCAATCAGCCCCAGCATTTT. The chain is built from TRBV19 and TRBJ1-5, with D uncertain. Trimming left V 6 bases short and J 0 bases short, with 15 bases between. Per germline, CDR1 LNHDA and CDR2 SQIVND (reference sequence). The CDR3 has 16 amino acids.

This clonotype was detected ten times or more. The chain carries TRBV5-1 and TRBJ2-7; maybe TRBD1 (5 bases). CDR3 size: 14 residues. The germline V gene encodes CDR1 SGHRS and CDR2 YFSETQ. Trimming cost V 1 base and J 0 bases, with 8 bases left between them. The CDR3 DNA follows: TGCGCCAGCAGCTTGACAGGATCCTCCTACGAGCAGTACTTC. It encodes CASSLTGSSYEQYF.